This T cell receptor (beta chain) was identified during a study of T cell responses to AZD1222 COVID-19 vaccine. Study-level points and caveats: Epitopes outside B.1.351 and B.1.1.7 mutated regions reportedly drew nearly half of spike TCRs. Researchers took repertoire samples only after the peak T cell response had come.

In this sample, this clone turned up a few times. The antigen remains unidentified. TCRdb keeps only in-frame clones here, not all; method: immunoSEQ multiplex PCR. The sample lists around 120,000 clones, roughly 90% occurring once. Sequencing used peripheral blood, obtained on day 0 of AZD1222 vaccination. This TCR was recovered from an adult in good health.

Here the CDR3 reads CASSYRQGSNYGYTF. The CDR3 DNA reads as TGTGCCAGCAGCTATCGACAGGGCTCAAACTATGGCTACACCTTC. The genes are TRBV7-2 and TRBJ1-2; 7 nucleotides align to TRBD1. Trimming removed 4 bases from V and 2 bases from J; junction bases left unmatched: 7. This CDR3 region has 15 residues. In germline, CDR1 is SGHTA, CDR2 FQGNSA.